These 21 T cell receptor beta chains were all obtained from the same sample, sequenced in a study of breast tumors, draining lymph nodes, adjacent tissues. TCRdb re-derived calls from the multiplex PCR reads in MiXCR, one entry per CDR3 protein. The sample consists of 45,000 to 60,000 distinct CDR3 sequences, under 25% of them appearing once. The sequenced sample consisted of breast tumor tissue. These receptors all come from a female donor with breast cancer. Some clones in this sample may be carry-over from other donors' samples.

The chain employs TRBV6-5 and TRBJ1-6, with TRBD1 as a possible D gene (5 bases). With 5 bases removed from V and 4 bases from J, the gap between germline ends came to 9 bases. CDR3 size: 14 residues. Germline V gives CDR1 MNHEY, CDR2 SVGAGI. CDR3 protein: CASSRDGYNSPLHF. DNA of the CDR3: TGTGCCAGCAGTCGGGACGGTTATAATTCACCCCTCCACTTT.

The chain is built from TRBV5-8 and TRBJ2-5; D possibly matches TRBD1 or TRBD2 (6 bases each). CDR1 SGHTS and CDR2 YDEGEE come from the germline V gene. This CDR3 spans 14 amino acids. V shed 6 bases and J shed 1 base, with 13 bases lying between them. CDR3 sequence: CASTRGLIQETQYF. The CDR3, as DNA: TGTGCCAGCACCAGGGGACTTATCCAAGAGACCCAGTACTTC.

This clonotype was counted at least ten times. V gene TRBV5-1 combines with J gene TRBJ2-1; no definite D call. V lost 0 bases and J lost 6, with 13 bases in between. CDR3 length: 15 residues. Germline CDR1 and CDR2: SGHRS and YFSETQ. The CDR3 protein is CASSLGEFASNEQFF. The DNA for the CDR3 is TGCGCCAGCAGCTTGGGCGAGTTTGCGAGCAATGAGCAGTTCTTC.

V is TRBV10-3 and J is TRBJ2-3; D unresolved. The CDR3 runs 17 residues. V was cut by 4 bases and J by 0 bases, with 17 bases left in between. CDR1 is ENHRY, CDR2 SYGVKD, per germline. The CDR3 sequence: CAISASLLGDSTDTQYF. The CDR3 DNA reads TGTGCCATCAGTGCAAGTCTCTTGGGCGATAGCACAGATACGCAGTATTTT.

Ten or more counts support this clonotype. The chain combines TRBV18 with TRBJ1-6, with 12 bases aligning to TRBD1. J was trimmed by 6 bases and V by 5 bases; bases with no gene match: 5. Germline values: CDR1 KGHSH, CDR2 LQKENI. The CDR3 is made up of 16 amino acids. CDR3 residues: CASSAGTGGGNSPLHF. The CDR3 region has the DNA TGTGCCAGCTCAGCCGGGACAGGGGGCGGTAATTCACCCCTCCACTTT. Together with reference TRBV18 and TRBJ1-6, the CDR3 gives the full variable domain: NAGVMQNPRHLVRRRGQEARLRCSPMKGHSHVYWYRQLPEEGLKFMVYLQKENIIDESGMPKERFSAEFPKEGPSILRIQQVVRGDSAAYFCASSAGTGGGNSPLHFGNGTRLTVT.

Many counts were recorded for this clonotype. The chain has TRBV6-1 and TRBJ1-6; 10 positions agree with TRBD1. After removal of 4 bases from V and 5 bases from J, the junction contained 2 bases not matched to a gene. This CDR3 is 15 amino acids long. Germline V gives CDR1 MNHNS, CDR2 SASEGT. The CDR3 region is CASSAGTGDNSPLHF. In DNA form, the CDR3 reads TGTGCCAGCAGTGCCGGGACAGGGGATAATTCACCCCTCCACTTT.

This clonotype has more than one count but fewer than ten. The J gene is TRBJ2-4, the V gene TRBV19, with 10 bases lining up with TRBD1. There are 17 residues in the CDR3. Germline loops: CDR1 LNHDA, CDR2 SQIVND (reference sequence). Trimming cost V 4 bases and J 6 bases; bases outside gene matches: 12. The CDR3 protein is CASSSRDRGRAGNIQYF. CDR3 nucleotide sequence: TGTGCCAGTAGTAGCCGGGACAGGGGACGGGCTGGAAACATTCAGTACTTC.

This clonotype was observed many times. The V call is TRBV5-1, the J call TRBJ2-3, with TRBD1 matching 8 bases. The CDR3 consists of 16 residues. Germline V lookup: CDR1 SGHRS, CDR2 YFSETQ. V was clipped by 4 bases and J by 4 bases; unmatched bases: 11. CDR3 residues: CASSPGQGKGADTQYF. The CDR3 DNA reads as TGCGCCAGCAGCCCCGGACAGGGTAAGGGCGCAGATACGCAGTATTTT. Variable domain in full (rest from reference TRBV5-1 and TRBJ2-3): KAGVTQTPRYLIKTRGQQVTLSCSPISGHRSVSWYQQTPGQGLQFLFEYFSETQRNKGNFPGRFSGRQFSNSRSEMNVSTLELGDSALYLCASSPGQGKGADTQYFGPGTRLTVL.

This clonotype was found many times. CDR3 DNA: TGTGCCAGCAGTCATAGCTACGAGCAGTACTTC. It yields the protein CASSHSYEQYF. The chain carries TRBV6-6 and TRBJ2-7; no firm D call. V was pared by 5 bases and J by 3 bases, with 5 bases between. The CDR3 spans 11 residues. CDR1 and CDR2 (germline): MNHNY, SVGAGI (reference sequence).

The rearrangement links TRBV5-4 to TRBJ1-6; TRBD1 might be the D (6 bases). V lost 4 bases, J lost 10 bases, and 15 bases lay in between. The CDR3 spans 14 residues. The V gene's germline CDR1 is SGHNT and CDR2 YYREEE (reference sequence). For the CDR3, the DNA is TGTGCCAGCAGCCGGACAGCAGGGAACTCACCCCTCCACTTT. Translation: CASSRTAGNSPLHF.

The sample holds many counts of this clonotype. CDR3 protein: CASSYPRYSGNTIYF. The DNA for the CDR3 is TGTGCCAGCAGTTACCCCAGGTACTCTGGAAACACCATATATTTT. V and J are TRBV6-6 and TRBJ1-3; D not certain. Germline V gene lookup returns CDR1 MNHNY and CDR2 SVGAGI (reference sequence). Trimming took off 2 bases at V and 0 bases at J, with 8 bases between the two ends. This CDR3 has 15 amino acids.

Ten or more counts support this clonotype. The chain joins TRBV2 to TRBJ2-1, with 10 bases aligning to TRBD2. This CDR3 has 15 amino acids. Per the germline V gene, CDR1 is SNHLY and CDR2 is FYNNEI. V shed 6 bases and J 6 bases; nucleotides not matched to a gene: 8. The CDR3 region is CASRPSGSVRNEQFF. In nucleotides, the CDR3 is TGTGCCAGCAGGCCTAGCGGGAGTGTCCGCAATGAGCAGTTCTTC.

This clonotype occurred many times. CDR3 protein: CASSLGPEGSNTQYF. Written as DNA, the CDR3 is TGTGCCAGCAGTTTAGGGCCGGAGGGGTCGAATACGCAGTATTTT. The rearrangement joins TRBV12-3 or TRBV12-4 to TRBJ2-3; tentatively, D is TRBD2 (6 bases). The CDR3 sequence is 15 residues long. V was shortened by 1 base and J by 7 bases, with 15 bases between the two germline ends.

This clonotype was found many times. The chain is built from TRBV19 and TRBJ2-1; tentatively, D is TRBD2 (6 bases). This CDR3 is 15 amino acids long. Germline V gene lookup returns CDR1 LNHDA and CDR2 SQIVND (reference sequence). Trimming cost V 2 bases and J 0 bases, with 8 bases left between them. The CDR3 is CASSIRGSSYNEQFF. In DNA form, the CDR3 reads TGTGCCAGTAGTATACGGGGGAGCTCCTACAATGAGCAGTTCTTC.

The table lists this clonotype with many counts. This chain's CDR3 is CSARPLKVETQYF. The CDR3 DNA reads as TGCAGTGCTAGGCCCCTAAAGGTGGAGACCCAGTACTTC. The chain is built from TRBV20-1 and TRBJ2-5; D remains ambiguous. CDR1 and CDR2 from the germline V gene are DFQATT and SNEGSKA (reference sequence). The length of the CDR3 is 13 residues. V lost 3 bases, J lost 5 bases, and 13 bases lay in between.

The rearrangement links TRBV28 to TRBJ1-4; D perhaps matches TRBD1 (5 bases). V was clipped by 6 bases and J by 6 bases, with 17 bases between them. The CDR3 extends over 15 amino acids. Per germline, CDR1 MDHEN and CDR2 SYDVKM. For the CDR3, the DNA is TGTGCCAGCAGCCCTCCCGGGGCTGGGGATGAAAAACTGTTTTTT. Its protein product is CASSPPGAGDEKLFF. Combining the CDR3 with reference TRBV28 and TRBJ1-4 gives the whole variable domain DVKVTQSSRYLVKRTGEKVFLECVQDMDHENMFWYRQDPGLGLRLIYFSYDVKMKEKGDIPEGYSVSREKKERFSLILESASTNQTSMYLCASSPPGAGDEKLFFGSGTQLSVL.

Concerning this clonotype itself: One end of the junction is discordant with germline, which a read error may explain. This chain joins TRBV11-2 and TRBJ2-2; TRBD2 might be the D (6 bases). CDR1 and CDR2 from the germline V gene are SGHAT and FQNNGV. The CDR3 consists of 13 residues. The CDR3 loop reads CASSPTEGGEPFF. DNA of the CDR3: TGTGCCAGCAGCCCAACTGAGGGCGGGGAGCCGTTTTTT.

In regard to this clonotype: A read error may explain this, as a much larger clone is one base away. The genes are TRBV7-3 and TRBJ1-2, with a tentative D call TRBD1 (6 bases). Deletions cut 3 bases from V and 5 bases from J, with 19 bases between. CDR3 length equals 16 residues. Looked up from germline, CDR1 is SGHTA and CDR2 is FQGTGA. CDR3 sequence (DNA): TGTGCCAGCAGCTTGAGGGCTAGACGGGGGGCATATGGCTACACCTTC. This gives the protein CASSLRARRGAYGYTF. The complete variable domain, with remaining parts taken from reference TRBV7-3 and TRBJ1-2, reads GAGVSQTPSNKVTEKGKYVELRCDPISGHTALYWYRQSLGQGPEFLIYFQGTGAADDSGLPNDRFFAVRPEGSVSTLKIQRTERGDSAVYLCASSLRARRGAYGYTFGSGTRLTVV.

The CDR3 sequence: CATSGRLAGGLLPYNEQFF. CDR3 nucleotides: TGTGCCACCAGCGGACGACTAGCGGGAGGCCTCCTACCTTACAATGAGCAGTTCTTC. V gene TRBV15 combines with J gene TRBJ2-1; 13 nucleotides align to TRBD2. With 5 bases clipped from V and 4 bases from J, the junction kept 14 bases outside the gene matches. In germline, CDR1 is LNHNV, CDR2 YYDKDF (reference sequence). This CDR3 is 19 amino acids long.

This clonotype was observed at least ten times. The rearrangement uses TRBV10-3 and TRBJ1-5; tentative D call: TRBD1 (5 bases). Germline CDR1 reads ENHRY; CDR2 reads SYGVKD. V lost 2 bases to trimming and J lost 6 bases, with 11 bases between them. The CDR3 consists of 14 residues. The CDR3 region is CAISELPGTQPQHF. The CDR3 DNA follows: TGTGCCATCAGTGAGCTTCCAGGGACTCAGCCCCAGCATTTT.

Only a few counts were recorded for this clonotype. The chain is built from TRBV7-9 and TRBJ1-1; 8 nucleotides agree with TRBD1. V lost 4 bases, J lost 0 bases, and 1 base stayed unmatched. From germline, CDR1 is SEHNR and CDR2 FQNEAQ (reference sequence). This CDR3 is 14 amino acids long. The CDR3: CASSSGQVNTEAFF. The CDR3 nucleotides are TGTGCCAGCAGCTCGGGACAGGTGAACACTGAAGCTTTCTTT.